A selection of T cell receptor beta chains follows, all from one sample in a study of shared clonotypes between healthy human individuals. Sequencing was performed with immunoSEQ multiplex PCR; in TCRdb, only in-frame clones are kept and a portion is missing. The sample has more than 2 million clones, 85% to 95% seen once. Sequenced: naive CD8+ T cells sorted from blood. The receptors stem from a man aged 18 to 35 in good health. Each CDR3 is given with its conserved first and last residue. Each record gives: V gene, J gene, D gene, clone size, CDR3 protein, CDR3 DNA. A D gene is named only where the DNA matches it firmly. Clone size is given for some rows only: seen once, a few or many times, or a class if the clone is expanded.

TRBV6-6,TRBJ1-2,.,.,CASSYDWNGAYGYTF,TGTGCCAGCAGTTACGACTGGAATGGGGCCTATGGCTACACCTTC
TRBV4-3,TRBJ2-7,TRBD2,.,CASSQGLSGSSYEQYF,TGCGCCAGCAGCCAAGGTCTCAGCGGGAGTTCCTACGAGCAGTACTTC
TRBV30,TRBJ2-7,.,many,CAWSAQSQGEQYF,TGTGCCTGGAGTGCCCAATCCCAGGGGGAGCAGTACTTC
TRBV9,TRBJ2-3,.,.,CASSASGYNTDTQYF,TGTGCCAGCAGCGCGAGCGGGTACAACACAGATACGCAGTATTTT
TRBV7-9,TRBJ2-2,TRBD2,once,CASSSGGTSSTGELFF,TGTGCCAGCAGCTCCGGCGGGACTAGTAGCACCGGGGAGCTGTTTTTT
TRBV7-6,TRBJ2-7,TRBD2,.,CASSAGTSRSYEQYF,TGTGCCAGCAGCGCAGGGACTAGCCGCTCCTACGAGCAGTACTTC
TRBV11-2,TRBJ2-5,TRBD2,.,CASSSSGTSAEETQYF,TGTGCCAGCAGCTCCTCCGGGACTAGCGCCGAAGAGACCCAGTACTTC
TRBV9,TRBJ2-7,.,.,CASSVGQVSYEQYF,TGTGCCAGCAGCGTAGGACAGGTCTCCTACGAGCAGTACTTC
TRBV13,TRBJ2-5,TRBD2,.,CASSPSTSPSETQYF,TGTGCCAGCAGCCCCTCGACTAGCCCCTCCGAGACCCAGTACTTC
TRBV27,TRBJ2-1,TRBD2,.,CASSWTSGSNYNEQFF,TGTGCCAGCAGTTGGACTAGCGGGAGCAATTACAATGAGCAGTTCTTC
TRBV7-6,TRBJ1-1,TRBD1,.,CASSLPGQGGWGTEAFF,TGTGCCAGCAGCTTACCGGGACAGGGTGGATGGGGCACTGAAGCTTTCTTT
TRBV27,TRBJ2-7,.,.,CASSPLGGTSYEQYF,TGTGCCAGCAGCCCATTAGGGGGGACTTCCTACGAGCAGTACTTC
TRBV14,TRBJ2-1,TRBD2,.,CASSLRTSGPIDEQFF,TGTGCCAGCAGCCTGCGGACTAGCGGCCCTATAGATGAGCAGTTCTTC
TRBV9,TRBJ1-1,TRBD1,.,CASSPSGGGTEAFF,TGTGCCAGCAGCCCTTCAGGGGGAGGCACTGAAGCTTTCTTT
TRBV25-1,TRBJ1-4,.,.,CASSPGESSLLFF,TGTGCCAGCAGTCCCGGGGAAAGCTCTCTACTGTTTTTT
TRBV28,TRBJ2-7,.,.,CASSLGQGYEQYF,TGTGCCAGCAGTTTGGGCCAGGGATACGAGCAGTACTTC
TRBV5-4,TRBJ2-7,.,.,CASSSRTGGYYEQYF,TGTGCCAGCAGCTCCAGGACGGGGGGCTACTACGAGCAGTACTTC
TRBV2,TRBJ1-1,TRBD1,.,CASTVGQGNTEAFF,TGTGCCAGCACCGTGGGACAGGGGAACACTGAAGCTTTCTTT
TRBV11-2,TRBJ1-3,.,few,CASSLGGRYSGNTIYF,TGTGCCAGCAGCTTAGGGGGACGTTACTCTGGAAACACCATATATTTT
TRBV19,TRBJ2-2,TRBD1,.,CASSDRQGGTGELFF,TGTGCCAGTAGTGACCGACAGGGGGGCACCGGGGAGCTGTTTTTT
TRBV10-3,TRBJ1-1,.,.,CAISELAGETEAFF,TGTGCCATCAGTGAGTTGGCAGGGGAAACTGAAGCTTTCTTT
TRBV27,TRBJ1-1,.,once,CASSLSPGHFEAFF,TGTGCCAGCAGTTTAAGCCCGGGACACTTTGAAGCTTTCTTT
TRBV7-8,TRBJ2-7,TRBD1,.,CASSRSAGTDLYEQYF,TGTGCCAGCAGCCGCTCCGCCGGGACAGATTTATACGAGCAGTACTTC